This TCR beta chain was found in a study of T cell responses to AZD1222 COVID-19 vaccine. Study-level findings and limits: The study identified only five to seven AZD1222 recipients as seropositive at baseline.

The CDR3 contains 14 residues. Germline trimming cut 3 bases from V and 8 bases from J; bases unmatched to any gene: 6. CDR1 is KGHDR, CDR2 SFDVKD, per germline. With respect to this clone: No antigen is known for it.

TCRdb's copy holds only in-frame clones and misses some; the assay was immunoSEQ multiplex PCR. Counted here are 87,000 or so clones, roughly 89% occurring once; the ten biggest clones make up around 3.5%. The sample was peripheral blood, taken on day 0 of AZD1222 vaccination. The sequence was collected from an adult in good health. The rearrangement joins TRBV24-1 to TRBJ2-1; 7 nucleotides align to TRBD1. In DNA, the CDR3 is TGTGCCACCAGTGATGACAGGACAGGCGATGAGCAGTTCTTC. Translating it yields CATSDDRTGDEQFF.